The 6 T cell receptor beta chains presented below share a single source sample, sequenced in a study of OX40 agonist ivuxolimab in advanced cancers. Clones were read by immunoSEQ multiplex PCR, and TCRdb kept only the in-frame ones, dropping some. The sample comprises 50,000 to 70,000 clones, around 91% of which are singletons, and 14% rests with the top ten. The material sequenced was CD4+ or CD8+ T cells sorted from blood, taken in a trial of the OX40 agonist ivuxolimab. The receptors here all came from an adult with an advanced solid tumor such as melanoma, head and neck, liver or kidney cancer.

The chain joins TRBV28 to TRBJ2-5, with a possible D match to TRBD1 (5 bases). Germline lookup yields CDR1 MDHEN and CDR2 SYDVKM. V was shortened by 9 bases and J by 5 bases, with 13 bases between the two germline ends. CDR3 length: 12 amino acids. The CDR3 protein is CASERGGETQYF. CDR3 in DNA: TGTGCCAGTGAAAGGGGTGGGGAGACCCAGTACTTC.

This clone has only a few counts. The rearrangement uses TRBV5-5 and TRBJ1-5; D gene uncertain. Trimming pared 0 bases from V and 1 base from J, leaving 8 bases between. CDR1 is SGHKS, CDR2 YYEKEE, per germline (reference sequence). The CDR3 loop spans 15 amino acids. For the CDR3, the DNA is TGTGCCAGCAGCTTGGTGTTAGGGAGCAATCAGCCCCAGCATTTT. Translation gives CASSLVLGSNQPQHF.

The chain links TRBV2 to TRBJ2-7; 8 bases agree with TRBD2. Germline V CDR1 and CDR2: SNHLY, FYNNEI. V was clipped by 3 bases and J by 1 base; unmatched bases: 14. The length of the CDR3 is 18 residues. CDR3 DNA sequence: TGTGCCAGCAGTGAGGTAGCGGGATTATTTGGGGGGTCCTACGAGCAGTACTTC. It specifies CASSEVAGLFGGSYEQYF.

The chain employs TRBV7-3 and TRBJ2-3, with D perhaps given as TRBD1 or TRBD2 (5 bases each). Germline V lookup: CDR1 SGHTA, CDR2 FQGTGA. This CDR3 is built from 19 residues. The V end lost 2 bases, the J end lost 0 bases, and 21 bases lay between the germline ends. The CDR3 DNA sequence: TGTGCCAGCAGCTTAGGAGTGGATTCGGGACGAACAAGCACAGATACGCAGTATTTT. Amino acids: CASSLGVDSGRTSTDTQYF.

V gene TRBV27 combines with J gene TRBJ1-2; D gene unclear. This CDR3 is 13 amino acids long. V was pared by 2 bases and J by 8 bases, with 12 bases between. Germline CDR1 reads MNHEY; CDR2 reads SMNVEV (reference sequence). The CDR3 DNA follows: TGTGCCAGCAGTTTAGGATACCCCGGGGGCTACACCTTC. Protein: CASSLGYPGGYTF.

This chain links TRBV19 with TRBJ1-2; the D gene is possibly TRBD1 (6 bases). From germline, CDR1 is LNHDA and CDR2 SQIVND (reference sequence). The CDR3 loop spans 13 amino acids. V lost 3 bases to trimming and J lost 7 bases, with 12 bases between them. CDR3 nucleotides: TGTGCCAGTAGTATTGACCACAGGGCTGGCTACACCTTC. Encoded protein: CASSIDHRAGYTF.